These 17 T cell receptor beta chains share one sample of origin, sequenced in a study of cytomegalovirus exposure and HLA in healthy donors. The PCR made use of 60 Vbeta and 13 Jbeta primers. TCRdb keeps only in-frame clones here, not all; method: immunoSEQ multiplex PCR. The data show approximately 100,000 clones, around 62% seen once. The sample was PBMCs. These receptors were taken from a man under 40 in good health and CMV-seropositive.

The chain is built from TRBV5-1 and TRBJ2-7, with 7 positions matching TRBD2. Germline loops: CDR1 SGHRS, CDR2 YFSETQ. The CDR3 contains 14 residues. Trimming cost V 4 bases and J 4 bases; bases outside gene matches: 8. The CDR3 bases are TGCGCCAGCAGCCCTTTTAGCGGGCTATACGAGCAGTACTTC. Protein sequence: CASSPFSGLYEQYF.

The chain is built from TRBV2 and TRBJ1-5, with D tentatively TRBD1 (5 bases). The CDR3 totals 14 residues. The V gene lost 8 bases and the J gene lost 3 bases, with 14 bases spanning the gap. Germline CDR1 is SNHLY and CDR2 is FYNNEI. This CDR3 reads CASGRSRDNQPQHF. CDR3 sequence (DNA): TGTGCCAGCGGGAGGTCCAGGGACAATCAGCCCCAGCATTTT.

The chain recombines TRBV5-1 with TRBJ2-7, with TRBD1 matching 8 bases. Trimming took 2 bases from V and 3 from J; bases not matched to a gene: 1. This CDR3 contains 13 residues. The germline gives CDR1 SGHRS, CDR2 YFSETQ. The CDR3 nucleotides are TGCGCCAGCAGCTTAGACAGGGGCTACGAGCAGTACTTC. Its translation is CASSLDRGYEQYF.

This clone was picked up a small number of times. This chain uses TRBV30 with TRBJ1-1; TRBD1 aligns across 7 bases. The CDR3 consists of 13 residues. CDR1 GTSNPN and CDR2 SVGIG come from the germline V gene (reference sequence). The junction had 6 bases not matched to a gene; V was cut back by 5 bases and J by 3 bases. CDR3 residues: CAWGRDSYTEAFF. The CDR3 nucleotides read TGTGCCTGGGGAAGGGACAGCTACACTGAAGCTTTCTTT.

The chain carries TRBV27 and TRBJ1-2; 7 nucleotides match TRBD1. V dropped 6 bases and J dropped 4; count of bases not matched to a gene: 8. Looked up from germline, CDR1 is MNHEY and CDR2 is SMNVEV (reference sequence). This CDR3 region has 14 residues. The CDR3 reads CASSLQGGVYGYTF. CDR3 in DNA: TGTGCCAGCAGCCTCCAGGGGGGCGTCTATGGCTACACCTTC.

This clone rates as medium-sized. This chain links TRBV2 with TRBJ1-3, with 10 bases aligning to TRBD1. With V trimmed by 5 bases and J by 3 bases, 7 bases remained unmatched. Germline V CDR1 and CDR2: SNHLY, FYNNEI. The CDR3 spans 16 residues. The CDR3 sequence is CASSRDRGSSGNTIYF. The CDR3 bases are TGTGCCAGCAGTAGGGACAGGGGCTCCAGTGGAAACACCATATATTTT.

The J gene is TRBJ1-4, the V gene TRBV30; a weak D match, TRBD1 (5 bases). Germline CDR1 reads GTSNPN; CDR2 reads SVGIG (reference sequence). The ends were cut back, 0 bases at V and 0 bases at J, with 11 bases in the middle. This CDR3 is built from 16 residues. For the CDR3, the DNA is TGTGCCTGGAGTGTGGGGCAGGCCGCAACTAATGAAAAACTGTTTTTT. Encoded protein: CAWSVGQAATNEKLFF.

CDR3 residues: CASTGTEVATNEKLFF. The CDR3 nucleotides read TGTGCCAGCACCGGGACAGAAGTTGCAACTAATGAAAAACTGTTTTTT. The chain uses TRBV6-6 and TRBJ1-4, with 7 bases fitting TRBD1. The V and J ends lost 7 bases and 0 bases, in that order; junction bases with no gene match: 8. The CDR3 is 16 residues long. Germline-derived CDR1 and CDR2 are MNHNY and SVGAGI (reference sequence).

The chain has TRBV19 and TRBJ2-1; 9 nucleotides line up with TRBD2. The V gene's germline CDR1 is LNHDA and CDR2 SQIVND (reference sequence). The CDR3 spans 16 residues. V shed 2 bases and J 1 base; nucleotides not matched to a gene: 3. Written as DNA, the CDR3 is TGTGCCAGTAGTATAAGCGGGGGGCGGTCCTACAATGAGCAGTTCTTC. Translation: CASSISGGRSYNEQFF.

The chain links TRBV30 to TRBJ2-2; D might be TRBD2 (6 bases). V was shortened by 3 bases and J by 6 bases, with 11 bases between the two germline ends. Per the germline V gene, CDR1 is GTSNPN and CDR2 is SVGIG (reference sequence). The CDR3 consists of 13 residues. The CDR3 here is CAWRLGGAGELFF. CDR3 nucleotides: TGTGCCTGGAGGCTTGGAGGGGCCGGGGAGCTGTTTTTT.

The chain is built from TRBV9 and TRBJ2-1, with 8 bases aligning to TRBD1. CDR1 is SGDLS, CDR2 YYNGEE, per germline. This CDR3 comprises 13 residues. The J segment lost 6 bases and the V segment lost 3 bases, leaving 2 bases of the junction unmatched. The CDR3 DNA reads TGTGCCAGCAGCGCGACAGGGGTCAATGAGCAGTTCTTC. This codes for CASSATGVNEQFF.

CDR3 in DNA: TGTGCCAGCAGCTTTCAGGGGAACACTGAAGCTTTCTTT. Translating it yields CASSFQGNTEAFF. The chain uses TRBV7-2 and TRBJ1-1, with a tentative D call TRBD1 (5 bases). Deletions cut 3 bases from V and 1 base from J, with 6 bases between. This CDR3 has 13 amino acids. Germline assignment: CDR1 SGHTA and CDR2 FQGNSA.

The sample holds a few counts of this clone. The rearrangement links TRBV19 to TRBJ2-2; D is possibly TRBD2 (6 bases). V was clipped by 6 bases and J by 6 bases, with 11 bases between them. This CDR3 has 13 residues. Germline V CDR1 and CDR2: LNHDA, SQIVND (reference sequence). CDR3 amino acids: CASRTRDSGELFF. DNA for the CDR3: TGTGCCAGTAGAACAAGGGACTCCGGGGAGCTGTTTTTT.

CDR3 loop: CASTSTGETQYF. The CDR3 nucleotides are TGTGCCAGCACCTCCACAGGGGAGACCCAGTACTTC. The chain has TRBV27 and TRBJ2-5, with a weak D call TRBD1 (6 bases). The germline V gene has CDR1 MNHEY and CDR2 SMNVEV (reference sequence). V gave up 7 bases and J gave up 5 bases, with 11 bases separating them. This CDR3 comprises 12 residues.

The chain carries TRBV19 and TRBJ1-4; D gene unclear. Germline V gene sequence: CDR1 LNHDA, CDR2 SQIVND (reference sequence). V was cut by 4 bases and J by 5 bases, with 11 bases left in between. CDR3 length: 14 amino acids. The CDR3 nucleotides read TGTGCCAGTAGTAACTTCCTACTAAATGAAAAACTGTTTTTT. This sequence encodes CASSNFLLNEKLFF.

The CDR3 is CASSQSLGGAFF. The DNA for the CDR3 is TGTGCCAGCAGCCAGTCCCTTGGTGGAGCTTTCTTT. The chain uses TRBV11-3 and TRBJ1-1; D unresolved. This CDR3 has 12 residues. The V and J ends lost 5 bases and 10 bases respectively, with 14 bases between them. CDR1 is SGHNT, CDR2 YENEEA, per germline.

The genes are TRBV27 and TRBJ1-2, with TRBD1 matching 9 bases. V lost 7 bases, J lost 4 bases, and 7 bases stayed unmatched. Germline values: CDR1 MNHEY, CDR2 SMNVEV (reference sequence). The CDR3 loop spans 14 amino acids. CDR3 in DNA: TGTGCCAGCACCCGAGGGACAGGGACCTATGGCTACACCTTC. This translates into CASTRGTGTYGYTF.